This T cell receptor (beta chain) is from a study of neurological immune-mediated disorders (dated by TCRdb to 2018 to 2020). With regard to the full study: Peripheral blood TCR-beta repertoires from patients with HTLV-I-associated myelopathy (HAM/TSP), patients with multiple sclerosis, and healthy controls were compared in the study using UMI-based sequencing. Longitudinal samples, technical triplicates and paired sorted CD4+ and CD8+ T-cell subsets, alongside PBMC samples, were included among the approximately 110 TCR-beta libraries. The cohort included approximately 70 subjects: about 15 with HAM/TSP, around 34 with multiple sclerosis, and approximately 20 healthy controls.

Results the study describes overall, beyond this receptor: TCR clonal expansion was highest in HAM/TSP patients and lowest in MS patients, with MS patients falling below even healthy controls. No identical CDR3 amino acid sequences were shared among expanded clones across subjects, suggesting private TCR-beta repertoires in all groups.

This clonotype came up many times. The antigen this receptor binds is unknown. Base-call qualities are not available, and no considerably larger clone is one nucleotide away. The CDR3 runs 11 residues from the cysteine to the phenylalanine. Only the CDR3 portion is preserved as DNA: 33 bases, with reading frame beginning at the first base. V and J are truncated by 7 bases and 1 base respectively, leaving an intervening sequence of 7 bases. According to the germline V gene, CDR1 reads SQVTM and CDR2 reads ANQGSEA. TCR libraries for sorted subsets were made from 1 million sorted CD4+ or CD8+ T cells. Peripheral blood underwent Ficoll-Hypaque density gradient centrifugation to isolate PBMCs, which were then cryopreserved in liquid nitrogen. Paired sorted CD4+ and CD8+ subsets came from healthy controls, HAM/TSP patients and MS patients. cDNA was synthesized by template-switch 5'RACE using a primer carrying a 10-nucleotide random unique molecular identifier by which each TCR transcript was tagged. Each sequencing run produced over 200 million TCR-beta sequences covering 15-18 subjects. Total RNA was extracted with the RNeasy kit. The KAPA Real-time Library Amplification kit was used to amplify TCR-beta VDJ regions with primers targeting the TCR constant region and the 5'RACE anchor. A first PCR added sample indexes and Illumina adaptors, and a second PCR then raised library yield. After Ampure bead purification, the roughly 650 bp TCR product was size-selected on a 2% E-gel SizeSelection system. Before pooling, library quality was checked on a Bioanalyzer, concentration was measured with Qubit, and libraries were quantified with the Kapa Library Quantification kit. Libraries were sequenced paired-end 2 x 150 bp on an Illumina HiSeq 2500. To increase sequence diversity, roughly 23-30% phiX was spiked into each library pool. In the original analysis: Quality-filtered reads were processed with the UMI-based MiGEC pipeline, and over 85% of raw TCR sequences were removed by the MiGEC pipeline during error correction. VDJ genes were aligned to IMGT germline references, and each clonotype was defined by a unique CDR3 amino acid sequence together with V-J genes. Clonal expansion, Shannon diversity and CDR3 relatedness were evaluated with VDJtools (CalcPairwiseDistances, ClusterSamples), while phylogenetic trees were built in CLCbio workbench. Clones with at least 8 unique UMIs were defined as expanded, with this threshold being based on coefficient-of-variation modelling across technical triplicates. Using fastp trimming at Q25 and MiXCR clonotype assembly, TCRdb reanalyzed the public sequencing data and kept in-frame beta chains. Rows merge per CDR3 protein into single entries with the most common DNA and genes. TCRdb's processing, not the authors', yielded these V and J calls. The table for this sample lists about 41,000 distinct CDR3 sequences; about 15% of them were counted only once. 3.5% to 4.5% of the sample comes from the top ten.

The sequenced sample was CD4+ T cells from blood. This receptor was obtained from a woman aged 60-75 years with HTLV-1-associated myelopathy (HAM/TSP). The sequence joins TRBV29-1 to TRBJ1-1; no D gene call is confident. The CDR3 has the sequence CSAWENTEAFF. The nucleotide sequence reads as follows: TGCAGCGCCTGGGAGAACACTGAAGCTTTCTTT.